This TCR beta chain was recovered during a study of Graves' ophthalmopathy and Graves' hyperthyroidism. Study background: Upon initial diagnosis and before any treatment, peripheral blood was collected.

Germline lookup yields CDR1 LNHDA and CDR2 SQIVND (reference sequence). Losses at the gene ends were 6 bases for V and 5 bases for J; bases not matched to a gene: 9. The CDR3 is made up of 14 amino acids. This clonotype has at least ten counts. The authors amplified TCR beta CDR3 regions, and they did so from RNA transcripts for repertoire sequencing. First-round RT-PCR relied on HTBI primers, and a second-round multiplex PCR came next. In TCRdb, the multiplex PCR reads were re-called with MiXCR into one record per CDR3 protein. Seen here are 650,000 to 900,000 distinct CDR3 sequences, 35% to 50% observed once, and the top ten hold approximately 43%. Ophthalmopathy in the donors was of moderate-to-severe activity, with CAS ≥3, NOSPECS ≥4 and duration under 3 months. Other autoimmune diseases, uncontrolled infections, pregnancy and lactation each led to patient exclusion. The evidence that diagnosis relied on was clinical symptoms, serum thyroxine, TRAb, thyroid ultrasound and orbital computed tomography.

Source material: peripheral blood. The sequence was collected from an adult man with Graves' ophthalmopathy. The chain carries TRBV19 and TRBJ1-1; 7 nucleotides agree with TRBD1. The CDR3: CASRLTGLRTEAFF. CDR3 bases: TGTGCCAGTAGACTGACAGGGCTAAGGACTGAAGCTTTCTTT. Full variable domain (outside the CDR3, taken from reference TRBV19 and TRBJ1-1): DGGITQSPKYLFRKEGQNVTLSCEQNLNHDAMYWYRQDPGQGLRLIYYSQIVNDFQKGDIAEGYSVSREKKESFPLTVTSAQKNPTAFYLCASRLTGLRTEAFFGQGTRLTVV.